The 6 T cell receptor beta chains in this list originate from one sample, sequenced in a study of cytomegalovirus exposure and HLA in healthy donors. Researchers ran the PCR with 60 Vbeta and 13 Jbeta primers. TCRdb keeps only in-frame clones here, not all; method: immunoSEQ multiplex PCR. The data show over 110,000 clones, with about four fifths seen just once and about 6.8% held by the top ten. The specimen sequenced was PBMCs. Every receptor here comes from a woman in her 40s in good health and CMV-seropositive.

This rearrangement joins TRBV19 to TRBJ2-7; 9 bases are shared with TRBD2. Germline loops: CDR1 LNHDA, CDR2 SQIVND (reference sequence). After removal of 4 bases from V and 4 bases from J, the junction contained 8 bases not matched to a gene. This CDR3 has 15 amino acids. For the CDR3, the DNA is TGTGCCAGTAGTACTCTAGCGGGGAGACAATACGAGCAGTACTTC. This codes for CASSTLAGRQYEQYF.

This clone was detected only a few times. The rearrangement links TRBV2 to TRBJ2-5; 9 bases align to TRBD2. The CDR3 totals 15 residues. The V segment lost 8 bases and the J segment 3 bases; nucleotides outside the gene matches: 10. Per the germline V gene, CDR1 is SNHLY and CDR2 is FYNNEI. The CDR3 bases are TGTGCCAGCGTTAGGCTAGCGGGGTCAAAAGAGACCCAGTACTTC. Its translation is CASVRLAGSKETQYF.

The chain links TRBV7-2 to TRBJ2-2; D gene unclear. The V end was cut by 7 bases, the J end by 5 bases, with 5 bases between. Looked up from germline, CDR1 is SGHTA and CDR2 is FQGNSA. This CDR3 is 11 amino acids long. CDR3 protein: CASTGTGELFF. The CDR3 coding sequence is TGTGCCAGCACCGGTACCGGGGAGCTGTTTTTT.

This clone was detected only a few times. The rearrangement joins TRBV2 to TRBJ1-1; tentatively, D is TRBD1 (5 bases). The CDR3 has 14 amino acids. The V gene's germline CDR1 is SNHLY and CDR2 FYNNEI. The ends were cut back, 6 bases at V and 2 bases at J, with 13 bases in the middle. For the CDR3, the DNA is TGTGCCAGCAGCGTCGACAGATATAACACTGAAGCTTTCTTT. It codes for CASSVDRYNTEAFF.

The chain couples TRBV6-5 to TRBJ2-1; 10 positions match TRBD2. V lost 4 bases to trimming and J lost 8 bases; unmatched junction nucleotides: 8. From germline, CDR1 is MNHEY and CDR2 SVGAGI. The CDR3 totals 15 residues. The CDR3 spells CASSWGSGRADEQFF. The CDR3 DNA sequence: TGTGCCAGCAGTTGGGGGAGCGGGAGGGCCGATGAGCAGTTCTTC.

CDR3 DNA: TGTGCCAGCAGCCCTAGAGTGAGGGTCCAAGAGACCCAGTACTTC. It codes for CASSPRVRVQETQYF. V is TRBV11-1 and J is TRBJ2-5; D is perhaps TRBD2 (5 bases). The V gene's germline CDR1 is SGHAT and CDR2 FQDESV (reference sequence). This CDR3 region has 15 residues. V lost 5 bases, J lost 1 base, and 14 bases lay in between.